This paragraph reports one T cell receptor beta chain. This record comes from a study of T cell changes during pregnancy in multiple sclerosis. The CDR3 extends over 15 amino acids. V trimming: 1 base; J trimming: 0 bases; junction bases outside the gene matches: 2. Germline loops: CDR1 LGHNA, CDR2 YSLEER. Libraries were prepared by immunoSEQ multiplex PCR; TCRdb keeps only in-frame clonotypes and omits some of them. The sample lists over 45,000 clones; more than 85% were seen once. Sequenced material: CD8+ T cells from peripheral blood mononuclear cells, taken in the third trimester of pregnancy. The chain uses TRBV4-3 and TRBJ2-7; TRBD2 matches 8 bases. The sequence derives from a female donor with multiple sclerosis, enrolled in a pregnancy study. Here the CDR3 reads CASSQVSGSSYEQYF. The CDR3 DNA is TGCGCCAGCAGCCAAGTGAGCGGGAGCTCCTACGAGCAGTACTTC.